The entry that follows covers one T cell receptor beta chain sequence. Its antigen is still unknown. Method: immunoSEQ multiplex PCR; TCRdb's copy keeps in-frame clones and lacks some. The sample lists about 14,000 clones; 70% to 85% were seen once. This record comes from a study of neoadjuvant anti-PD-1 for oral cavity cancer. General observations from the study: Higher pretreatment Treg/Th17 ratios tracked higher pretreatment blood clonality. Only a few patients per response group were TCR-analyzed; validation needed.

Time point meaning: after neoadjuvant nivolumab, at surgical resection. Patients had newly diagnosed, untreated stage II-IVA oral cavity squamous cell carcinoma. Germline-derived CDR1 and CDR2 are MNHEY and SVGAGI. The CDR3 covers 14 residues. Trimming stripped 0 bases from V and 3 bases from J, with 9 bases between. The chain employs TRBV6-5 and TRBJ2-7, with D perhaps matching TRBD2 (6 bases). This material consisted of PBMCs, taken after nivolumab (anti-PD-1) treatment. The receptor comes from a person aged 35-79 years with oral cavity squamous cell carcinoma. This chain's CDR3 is CASSYSAGYYEQYF. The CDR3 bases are TGTGCCAGCAGTTACTCGGCGGGATACTACGAGCAGTACTTC.